This TCR beta chain was identified in a study of blood T cell repertoires in COVID-19. Study details: The samples span acute and convalescent COVID-19 from the United States, Italy and Spain.

Sequencing was performed with immunoSEQ multiplex PCR; in TCRdb, only in-frame clones are kept and a portion is missing. The repertoire holds 250,000 to 350,000 clones, with about nine tenths as singletons. CDR3 length: 13 residues. CDR1 ENHRY and CDR2 SYGVKD come from the germline V gene. With V trimmed by 7 bases and J by 4 bases, 4 bases remained unmatched. V and J are TRBV10-3 and TRBJ1-1, with TRBD1 matching over 9 bases. The clonotype was recovered from a woman in her forties or fifties who had recovered from COVID-19. Sequenced material: peripheral blood. This chain's CDR3 is CAINRGQGTEAFF. DNA for the CDR3: TGTGCCATCAACAGGGGGCAGGGCACTGAAGCTTTCTTT.